In this sample, the clone carrying this T cell receptor beta chain turned up a few times. The antigen is undetermined. This entry is derived from a study of cytomegalovirus exposure and HLA in healthy donors. In the study overall: The Caucasian-associated ancestry cluster contained approximately 81% of the approximately 430 genotyped donors.

Primers for the PCR totalled 60 Vbeta and 13 Jbeta. Method: immunoSEQ multiplex PCR; TCRdb's copy keeps in-frame clones and lacks some. The table shows fewer than 250,000 clones, with about 77% occurring only once. Broader study findings: Listed as cytomegalovirus-associated were 150 to 200 TCR beta chains. Whilst most TCR sequences proved rare, a subset of public TCRs occurred across many donors. Differences between HLA loci emerged in a later analysis of TCR association rates, with DRB1 most and HLA-C fewest.

J lost 6 bases, V lost 5 bases, and 4 bases had no gene match. This CDR3 has 14 amino acids. In germline, CDR1 is LNHDA, CDR2 SQIVND (reference sequence). Sequencing input: PBMCs. The receptor's source is a man aged 30 to 45 in good health and CMV-seropositive. This chain connects TRBV19 to TRBJ2-2, with 9 bases aligning to TRBD1. The CDR3 nucleotides are TGTGCCAGTAGTCCACAGGGGGCGTCCGGGGAGCTGTTTTTT. It codes for CASSPQGASGELFF.